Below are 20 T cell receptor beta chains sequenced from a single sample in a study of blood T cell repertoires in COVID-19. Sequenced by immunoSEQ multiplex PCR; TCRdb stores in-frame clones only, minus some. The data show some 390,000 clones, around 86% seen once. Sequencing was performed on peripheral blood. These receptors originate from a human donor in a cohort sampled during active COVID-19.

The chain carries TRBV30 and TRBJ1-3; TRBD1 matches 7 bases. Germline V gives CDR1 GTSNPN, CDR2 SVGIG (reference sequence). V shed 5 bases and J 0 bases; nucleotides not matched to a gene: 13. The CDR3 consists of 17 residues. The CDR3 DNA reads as TGTGCCTGGTTGCCCAGGGACAGTGAAACCTCTGGAAACACCATATATTTT. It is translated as CAWLPRDSETSGNTIYF. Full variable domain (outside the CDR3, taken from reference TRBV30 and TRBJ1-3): SQTIHQWPATLVQPVGSPLSLECTVEGTSNPNLYWYRQAAGRGLQLLFYSVGIGQISSEVPQNLSASRPQDRQFILSSKKLLLSDSGFYLCAWLPRDSETSGNTIYFGEGSWLTVV.

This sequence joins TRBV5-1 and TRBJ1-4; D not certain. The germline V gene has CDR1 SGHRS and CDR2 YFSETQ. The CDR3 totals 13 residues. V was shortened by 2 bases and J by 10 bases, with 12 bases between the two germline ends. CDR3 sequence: CASSLGGEGKLFF. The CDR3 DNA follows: TGCGCCAGCAGCTTAGGCGGGGAAGGAAAACTGTTTTTT.

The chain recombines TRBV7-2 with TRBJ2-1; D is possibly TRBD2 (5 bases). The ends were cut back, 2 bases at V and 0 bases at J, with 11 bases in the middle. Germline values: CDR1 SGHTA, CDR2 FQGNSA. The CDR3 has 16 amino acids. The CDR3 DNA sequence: TGTGCCAGCAGCTTATTCGAGGGCCGCTCCTACAATGAGCAGTTCTTC. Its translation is CASSLFEGRSYNEQFF.

In DNA, the CDR3 is TGCGCCAGCAGCTTGGTTCCTGACAGGGGCTATGGCTACACCTTC. This sequence encodes CASSLVPDRGYGYTF. The V and J genes are TRBV5-1 and TRBJ1-2; 8 nucleotides agree with TRBD1. Germline V CDR1 and CDR2: SGHRS, YFSETQ. This CDR3 has 15 amino acids. Losses at the gene ends were 0 bases for V and 4 bases for J; bases not matched to a gene: 5.

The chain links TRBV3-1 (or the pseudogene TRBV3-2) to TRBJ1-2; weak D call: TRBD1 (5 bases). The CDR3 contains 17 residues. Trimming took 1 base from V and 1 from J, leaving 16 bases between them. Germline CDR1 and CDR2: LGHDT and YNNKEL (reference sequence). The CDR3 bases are TGTGCCAGCAGCCAAGCCGACCGGGCAGGGAATAACTATGGCTACACCTTC. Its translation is CASSQADRAGNNYGYTF.

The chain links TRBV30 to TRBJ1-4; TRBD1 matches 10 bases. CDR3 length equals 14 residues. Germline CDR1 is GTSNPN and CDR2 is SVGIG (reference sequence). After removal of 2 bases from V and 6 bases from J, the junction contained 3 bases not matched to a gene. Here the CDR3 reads CAWSRGQGDEKLFF. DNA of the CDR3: TGTGCCTGGAGTAGAGGACAGGGGGATGAAAAACTGTTTTTT.

CDR3 nucleotides: TGCGCCAGCAGCATGGGGACAGCGAACTACGAGCAGTACTTC. Encoded protein: CASSMGTANYEQYF. The chain employs TRBV5-1 and TRBJ2-7, with 7 bases that match TRBD1. This CDR3 is 14 amino acids long. The V segment lost 4 bases and the J segment 3 bases; nucleotides outside the gene matches: 7. Germline-derived CDR1 and CDR2 are SGHRS and YFSETQ.

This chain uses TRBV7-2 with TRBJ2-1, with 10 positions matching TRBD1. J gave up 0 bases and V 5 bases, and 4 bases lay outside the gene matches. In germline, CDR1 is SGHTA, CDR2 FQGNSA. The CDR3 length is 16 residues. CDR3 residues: CASSRTGGASYNEQFF. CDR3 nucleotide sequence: TGTGCCAGCAGCCGGACAGGGGGAGCCTCCTACAATGAGCAGTTCTTC.

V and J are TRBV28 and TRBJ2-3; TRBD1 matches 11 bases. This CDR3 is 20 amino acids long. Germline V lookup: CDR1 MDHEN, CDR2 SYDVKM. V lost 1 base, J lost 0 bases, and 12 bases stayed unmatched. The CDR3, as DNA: TGTGCCAGCAGTTTATTTTCAGGGACAGGGGGTTCGACTAGCACAGATACGCAGTATTTT. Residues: CASSLFSGTGGSTSTDTQYF.

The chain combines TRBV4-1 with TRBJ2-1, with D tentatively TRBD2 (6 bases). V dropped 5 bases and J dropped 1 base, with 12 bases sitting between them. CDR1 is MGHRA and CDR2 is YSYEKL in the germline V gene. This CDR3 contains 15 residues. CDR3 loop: CASSYPGLSYNEQFF. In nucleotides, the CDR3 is TGCGCCAGCAGCTACCCGGGACTTTCCTACAATGAGCAGTTCTTC.

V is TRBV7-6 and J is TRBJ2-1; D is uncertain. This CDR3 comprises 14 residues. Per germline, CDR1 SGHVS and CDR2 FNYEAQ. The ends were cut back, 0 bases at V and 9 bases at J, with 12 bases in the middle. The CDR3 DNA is TGTGCCAGCAGCTTAGCGACCCTAGAGGCTGAGCAGTTCTTC. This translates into CASSLATLEAEQFF.

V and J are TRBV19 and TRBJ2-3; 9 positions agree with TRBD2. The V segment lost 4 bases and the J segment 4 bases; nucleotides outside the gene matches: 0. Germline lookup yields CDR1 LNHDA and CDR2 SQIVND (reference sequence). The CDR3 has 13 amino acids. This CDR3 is CASSSGGADTQYF. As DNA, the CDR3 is TGTGCCAGTAGTAGCGGGGGGGCAGATACGCAGTATTTT.

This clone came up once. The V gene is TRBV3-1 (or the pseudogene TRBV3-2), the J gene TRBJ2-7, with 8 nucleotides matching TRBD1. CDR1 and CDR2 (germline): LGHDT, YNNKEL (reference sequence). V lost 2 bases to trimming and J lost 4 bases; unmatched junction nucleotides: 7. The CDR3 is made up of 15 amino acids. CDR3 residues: CASSQPDRVRYEQYF. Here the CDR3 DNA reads TGTGCCAGCAGCCAACCGGACAGGGTGCGGTACGAGCAGTACTTC.

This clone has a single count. CDR3 loop: CASRDSAEKLFF. The CDR3 region has the DNA TGTGCCAGCCGAGACAGTGCTGAAAAACTGTTTTTT. This chain uses TRBV6-5 with TRBJ1-4, with TRBD1 as a possible D gene (5 bases). This CDR3 has 12 amino acids. The V end lost 8 bases, the J end lost 7 bases, and 11 bases lay between the germline ends. Germline V lookup: CDR1 MNHEY, CDR2 SVGAGI.

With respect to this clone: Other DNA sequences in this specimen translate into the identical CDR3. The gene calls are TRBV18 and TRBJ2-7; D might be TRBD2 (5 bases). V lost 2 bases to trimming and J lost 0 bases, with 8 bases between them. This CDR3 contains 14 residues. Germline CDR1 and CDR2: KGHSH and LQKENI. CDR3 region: CASSPSGSSYEQYF. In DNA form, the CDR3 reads TGTGCCAGCTCACCATCGGGGAGCTCCTACGAGCAGTACTTC.

CDR3 residues: CAWSLQGMRTDTQYF. The CDR3 DNA follows: TGTGCCTGGAGTTTACAGGGGATGAGGACAGATACGCAGTATTTT. The rearrangement links TRBV30 to TRBJ2-3, with 7 bases aligning to TRBD1. V shed 2 bases, J shed 3 bases, and the junction held 8 bases outside the gene matches. The CDR3 runs 15 residues. Germline CDR1 is GTSNPN and CDR2 is SVGIG (reference sequence).

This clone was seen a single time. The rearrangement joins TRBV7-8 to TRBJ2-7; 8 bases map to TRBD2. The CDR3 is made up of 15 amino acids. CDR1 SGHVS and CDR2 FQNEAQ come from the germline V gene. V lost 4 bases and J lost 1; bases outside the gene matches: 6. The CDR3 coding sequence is TGTGCCAGCAGCTCCCCGGGCGGGAGGTCCTACGAGCAGTACTTC. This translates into CASSSPGGRSYEQYF.

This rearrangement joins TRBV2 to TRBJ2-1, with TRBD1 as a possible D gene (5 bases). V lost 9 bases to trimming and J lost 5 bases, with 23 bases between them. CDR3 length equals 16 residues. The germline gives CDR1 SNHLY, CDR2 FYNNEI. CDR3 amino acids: CASIGRVGRSHNEQFF. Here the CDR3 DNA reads TGTGCCAGTATCGGTCGGGTGGGGCGAAGCCACAATGAGCAGTTCTTC.

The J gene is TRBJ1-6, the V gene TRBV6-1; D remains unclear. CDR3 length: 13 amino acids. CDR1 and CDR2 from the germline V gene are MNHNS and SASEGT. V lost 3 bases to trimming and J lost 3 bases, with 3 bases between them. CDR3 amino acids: CASSDRYNSPLHF. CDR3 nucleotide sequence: TGTGCCAGCAGTGACCGCTATAATTCACCCCTCCACTTT.

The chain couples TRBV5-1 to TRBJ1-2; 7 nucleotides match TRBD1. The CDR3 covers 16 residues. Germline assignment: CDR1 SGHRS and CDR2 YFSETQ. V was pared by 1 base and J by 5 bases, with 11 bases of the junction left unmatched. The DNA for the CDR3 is TGCGCCAGCAGCTTGACAGGGGATACTCCATTATATGGCTACACCTTC. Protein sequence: CASSLTGDTPLYGYTF.